This T cell receptor (beta chain) was identified in a study of blood T cell repertoires in COVID-19. Assay used: immunoSEQ multiplex PCR; TCRdb lists only in-frame clones, some missing. The sample includes 220,000 or so clones, under 90% of them seen just once. V shed 6 bases, J shed 5 bases, and the junction held 6 bases outside the gene matches. The CDR3 contains 14 residues. Germline CDR1 is ENHRY and CDR2 is SYGVKD. The rearrangement uses TRBV10-3 and TRBJ1-1; 10 bases align to TRBD1. The TCR originated in a woman aged 60-75 years who had recovered from COVID-19. What was sequenced was PBMCs or T cells enriched from blood (not recorded which). The CDR3 DNA sequence: TGTGCCATCAGGGATAGGACAGGGGGAACTGAAGCTTTCTTT. It encodes CAIRDRTGGTEAFF.